This T cell receptor beta chain was profiled in a study of early T cells in non-severe SARS-CoV-2 infection. The overall study: The chains were unpaired, and the sequenced material was bulk RNA from unsorted whole blood.

Separate cDNA molecules each had unique molecular identifiers attached to them. TCRdb reprocessed the 5' RACE reads via MiXCR and lists one record per CDR3 protein. The data contain tens of thousands of distinct CDR3 sequences, 14% to 15% of them seen just once; the ten biggest clones take up around 5.1%. Germline V gene sequence: CDR1 DFQATT, CDR2 SNEGSKA (reference sequence). This CDR3 spans 12 amino acids. Trimming cost V 6 bases and J 5 bases, with 14 bases left between them. A few counts support this clonotype. The sequenced material came from whole blood. The rearrangement uses TRBV20-1 and TRBJ2-7; the D gene is possibly TRBD1 (5 bases). The TCR was taken from an adult who was a healthcare worker with PCR-confirmed SARS-CoV-2 infection or an uninfected control (not recorded which). The CDR3 sequence is CSAAGRSDEQYF. The CDR3 DNA reads as TGCAGTGCAGCAGGGCGTTCCGACGAGCAGTACTTC.